The 26 T cell receptor beta chains in this list originate from one sample, sequenced in a study of shared clonotypes between healthy human individuals. Using immunoSEQ multiplex PCR, the repertoire was profiled, and TCRdb retains in-frame clones only, with some absent. The sample records over a million clones, approximately 96% being singletons. Source material: naive CD4+ T cells sorted from blood. Subset in this sample: CD45RA+ positively selected. All receptors come from a man aged 30 to 45 in good health.

V usage is TRBV10-3 and J usage is TRBJ2-2; 7 positions match TRBD1. The V gene end was trimmed by 2 bases and the J gene end by 7 bases; junction bases not matched to a gene: 10. This CDR3 has 16 residues. Germline assignment: CDR1 ENHRY and CDR2 SYGVKD. CDR3 in DNA: TGTGCCATCAGTGAGCCCGGGAAGGGGGCTATCGGGGAGCTGTTTTTT. Encoded protein: CAISEPGKGAIGELFF.

This chain uses TRBV2 with TRBJ2-5; TRBD1 matches at 7 bases. The ends lost 6 bases at V and 2 bases at J; junction bases unmatched: 6. The length of the CDR3 is 14 residues. CDR1 and CDR2 (germline): SNHLY, FYNNEI. As DNA, the CDR3 is TGTGCCAGCAGGCAGGGACAGATTCAAGAGACCCAGTACTTC. Its translation is CASRQGQIQETQYF.

The CDR3, as DNA: TGTGCCAGCAGTTTCCTGAGTAGTAACACTGAAGCTTTCTTT. Residues: CASSFLSSNTEAFF. V gene TRBV27 combines with J gene TRBJ1-1, with no clear D. The V end lost 3 bases, the J end lost 2 bases, and 10 bases lay between the germline ends. The CDR3 has 14 amino acids. Germline CDR1 and CDR2: MNHEY and SMNVEV (reference sequence).

The CDR3 sequence: CASSSSGRLGNEQFF. The DNA for the CDR3 is TGTGCCAGCAGCTCTAGCGGGAGGTTGGGGAATGAGCAGTTCTTC. This sequence joins TRBV7-3 and TRBJ2-1; 11 bases align to TRBD2. Germline CDR1 and CDR2: SGHTA and FQGTGA. The ends lost 4 bases at V and 7 bases at J; junction bases unmatched: 6. This CDR3 spans 15 amino acids. Looking up the rest from reference TRBV7-3 and TRBJ2-1 gives the full variable domain: GAGVSQTPSNKVTEKGKYVELRCDPISGHTALYWYRQSLGQGPEFLIYFQGTGAADDSGLPNDRFFAVRPEGSVSTLKIQRTERGDSAVYLCASSSSGRLGNEQFFGPGTRLTVL.

The chain has TRBV29-1 and TRBJ2-1; D is uncertain. V dropped 4 bases and J dropped 1 base, with 11 bases sitting between them. The CDR3 is made up of 14 amino acids. CDR1 is SQVTM, CDR2 ANQGSEA, per germline. CDR3 in DNA: TGCAGCGTTGTAGTAGTCCCGTCCTACAATGAGCAGTTCTTC. It codes for CSVVVVPSYNEQFF.

The V and J genes are TRBV7-8 and TRBJ1-4; D is undetermined. This CDR3 has 15 amino acids. The germline V gene encodes CDR1 SGHVS and CDR2 FQNEAQ. The germline V and J ends were trimmed by 5 bases and 4 bases, with 14 bases remaining between them. The CDR3 DNA sequence: TGTGCCAGCAGCCCTGGACGGGCGTTTAATGAAAAACTGTTTTTT. This translates into CASSPGRAFNEKLFF.

The chain employs TRBV6-1 and TRBJ1-1; no clear D. Germline CDR1 reads MNHNS; CDR2 reads SASEGT. V was cut by 1 base and J by 7 bases, with 4 bases left in between. This CDR3 comprises 11 residues. The CDR3 sequence: CASSEGIEAFF. The CDR3 DNA reads TGTGCCAGCAGTGAAGGCATTGAAGCTTTCTTT.

This sequence joins TRBV5-1 and TRBJ2-3, with 7 bases that match TRBD1. With V trimmed by 6 bases and J by 2 bases, 3 bases remained unmatched. The CDR3 spans 13 residues. Germline V gene data show CDR1 as SGHRS and CDR2 as YFSETQ. The DNA of the CDR3 is TGCGCCAGCAAGGGGACAGACACAGATACGCAGTATTTT. Translation: CASKGTDTDTQYF.

This clone showed up just once. The rearrangement joins TRBV5-8 to TRBJ2-7; tentatively, D is TRBD1 (5 bases). Germline V lookup: CDR1 SGHTS, CDR2 YDEGEE. The V end was cut by 4 bases, the J end by 2 bases, with 16 bases between. The CDR3 spans 15 residues. Here the CDR3 reads CASSPLGAAAYEQYF. The DNA for the CDR3 is TGTGCCAGCAGCCCCCTAGGGGCCGCCGCCTACGAGCAGTACTTC.

The genes are TRBV5-6 and TRBJ1-3; D not resolved. Germline V CDR1 and CDR2: SGHDT, YYEEEE. The ends were cut back, 1 base at V and 0 bases at J, with 5 bases in the middle. The CDR3 sequence is 14 residues long. CDR3 nucleotide sequence: TGTGCCAGCAGCTTGTATGGCTCTGGAAACACCATATATTTT. This translates into CASSLYGSGNTIYF.

Only a few counts were recorded for this clone. The chain recombines TRBV5-5 with TRBJ2-2; 9 bases map to TRBD1. Germline values: CDR1 SGHKS, CDR2 YYEKEE (reference sequence). The CDR3 has 16 amino acids. Trimming at V came to 5 bases and at J to 3 bases, leaving 8 bases not matched to a gene. CDR3 coding DNA: TGTGCCAGCAGTCCTTTCCGGGACAGGGACACCGGGGAGCTGTTTTTT. Protein: CASSPFRDRDTGELFF.

This chain connects TRBV10-1 to TRBJ2-1; possible D gene TRBD2, 6 bases. The CDR3 has 13 amino acids. Germline values: CDR1 WNHNN, CDR2 SYGVQD (reference sequence). V was clipped by 0 bases and J by 10 bases, with 10 bases between them. The chain's CDR3 is CASSESGTYEQFF. The CDR3, as DNA: TGCGCCAGCAGTGAGTCTGGGACTTACGAGCAGTTCTTC.

This chain connects TRBV19 to TRBJ2-7; 7 bases map to TRBD1. J was trimmed by 5 bases and V by 5 bases; bases with no gene match: 15. CDR3 length: 16 residues. CDR1 LNHDA and CDR2 SQIVND come from the germline V gene (reference sequence). The CDR3 region is CASSPLGQARGNEQYF. CDR3 coding DNA: TGTGCCAGTAGTCCTTTAGGACAGGCCCGGGGAAACGAGCAGTACTTC.

The rearrangement uses TRBV25-1 and TRBJ1-4; D gene ambiguous. V was trimmed by 2 bases and J by 5 bases, leaving 9 bases between them. CDR1 and CDR2 from the germline V gene are MGHDK and SYGVNS. CDR3 length: 14 residues. CDR3 residues: CASSELGENEKLFF. In DNA form, the CDR3 reads TGTGCCAGCAGTGAACTGGGTGAGAATGAAAAACTGTTTTTT.

The genes are TRBV19 and TRBJ2-2; TRBD1 agrees at 9 bases. The germline gives CDR1 LNHDA, CDR2 SQIVND (reference sequence). V lost 5 bases to trimming and J lost 5 bases; unmatched junction nucleotides: 6. The CDR3 is made up of 15 amino acids. The DNA of the CDR3 is TGTGCCAGTAGTGCCCCGGGACAGGGAACCGGGGAGCTGTTTTTT. Its translation: CASSAPGQGTGELFF.

This chain joins TRBV9 and TRBJ2-7; 13 bases fit TRBD2. The CDR3 covers 18 residues. The germline V gene has CDR1 SGDLS and CDR2 YYNGEE. V dropped 3 bases and J dropped 0; count of bases not matched to a gene: 9. CDR3 in amino acids: CASSGGLAGVSHSYEQYF. CDR3 sequence (DNA): TGTGCCAGCAGCGGCGGACTAGCGGGAGTGTCTCACTCCTACGAGCAGTACTTC. The variable domain in full, with the rest retrieved from reference TRBV9 and TRBJ2-7, is DSGVTQTPKHLITATGQRVTLRCSPRSGDLSVYWYQQSLDQGLQFLIQYYNGEERAKGNILERFSAQQFPDLHSELNLSSLELGDSALYFCASSGGLAGVSHSYEQYFGPGTRLTVT.

The chain joins TRBV6-1 to TRBJ2-1, with TRBD2 identical over 11 bases. Germline values: CDR1 MNHNS, CDR2 SASEGT. The V and J ends lost 9 bases and 8 bases, in that order; junction bases with no gene match: 12. The CDR3 is made up of 15 amino acids. CDR3 loop: CASYPTSGRTYEQFF. CDR3 coding DNA: TGTGCCAGTTACCCTACTAGCGGGAGAACCTATGAGCAGTTCTTC.

The chain uses TRBV6-1 and TRBJ2-1; D is unclear. CDR1 and CDR2 from the germline V gene are MNHNS and SASEGT. The CDR3 runs 15 residues. V lost 8 bases and J lost 8, with 22 bases in between. CDR3 in amino acids: CASSVSQPPFYEQFF. The DNA for the CDR3 is TGTGCCAGCTCAGTGAGTCAACCCCCATTCTATGAGCAGTTCTTC.

Turning to this clone: Other DNA sequences from this sample encode an identical CDR3 as well. The chain has TRBV7-9 and TRBJ1-1; D may be TRBD1 (5 bases). The CDR3 contains 10 residues. Germline-derived CDR1 and CDR2 are SEHNR and FQNEAQ (reference sequence). V was trimmed by 5 bases and J by 10 bases, leaving 8 bases between them. The CDR3 DNA reads as TGTGCCAGCAGCGGGACGGGAGCTTTCTTT. It encodes CASSGTGAFF.

CDR3 nucleotides: TGCGCCAGCTCTTTGTCGTGGAACAATGAGCAGTTCTTC. Its protein is CASSLSWNNEQFF. The chain employs TRBV5-1 and TRBJ2-1; D call uncertain. The germline V and J ends were trimmed by 7 bases and 5 bases, with 13 bases remaining between them. The germline gives CDR1 SGHRS, CDR2 YFSETQ. The CDR3 consists of 13 residues. Full variable domain (rest looked up from reference TRBV5-1 and TRBJ2-1): KAGVTQTPRYLIKTRGQQVTLSCSPISGHRSVSWYQQTPGQGLQFLFEYFSETQRNKGNFPGRFSGRQFSNSRSEMNVSTLELGDSALYLCASSLSWNNEQFFGPGTRLTVL.

J is TRBJ2-1 and V is TRBV10-1; 7 bases map to TRBD2. Trimming removed 0 bases from V and 2 bases from J; junction bases left unmatched: 7. Germline lookup yields CDR1 WNHNN and CDR2 SYGVQD (reference sequence). The CDR3 consists of 17 residues. As DNA, the CDR3 is TGCGCCAGCAGTGAGTCCCCCGGGACTACCACCTACAATGAGCAGTTCTTC. It is translated as CASSESPGTTTYNEQFF.

The J gene is TRBJ2-5, the V gene TRBV30, with a tentative D call TRBD2 (6 bases). The CDR3 is 15 amino acids. With 0 bases removed from V and 5 bases from J, the gap between germline ends came to 16 bases. Germline loops: CDR1 GTSNPN, CDR2 SVGIG (reference sequence). The CDR3 sequence is CAWSVRGGIVETQYF. The CDR3 bases are TGTGCCTGGAGTGTACGGGGAGGAATCGTCGAGACCCAGTACTTC. Full variable domain (outside the CDR3, taken from reference TRBV30 and TRBJ2-5): SQTIHQWPATLVQPVGSPLSLECTVEGTSNPNLYWYRQAAGRGLQLLFYSVGIGQISSEVPQNLSASRPQDRQFILSSKKLLLSDSGFYLCAWSVRGGIVETQYFGPGTRLLVL.

The genes are TRBV5-1 and TRBJ1-5; D not certain. The V gene's germline CDR1 is SGHRS and CDR2 YFSETQ. Trimming pared 0 bases from V and 7 bases from J, leaving 14 bases between. The CDR3 spans 15 residues. This CDR3 is CASSLDYLAGQPQHF. The DNA for the CDR3 is TGCGCCAGCAGCTTGGACTATTTGGCGGGACAGCCCCAGCATTTT.

This chain joins TRBV9 and TRBJ2-1; possible D gene TRBD1, 6 bases. CDR1 is SGDLS, CDR2 YYNGEE, per germline. Trimming left V 4 bases short and J 5 bases short, with 10 bases between. The CDR3 is made up of 13 amino acids. In nucleotides, the CDR3 is TGTGCCAGCAGCAACTGGGACAACAATGAGCAGTTCTTC. It encodes CASSNWDNNEQFF.

This clone was seen a single time. This chain connects TRBV29-1 to TRBJ2-7, with D unresolved. V lost 4 bases and J lost 2, with 6 bases in between. The V gene's germline CDR1 is SQVTM and CDR2 ANQGSEA. CDR3 length: 11 amino acids. DNA for the CDR3: TGCAGCGTTGTAGTGGCCTACGAGCAGTACTTC. This encodes CSVVVAYEQYF.

This rearrangement joins TRBV25-1 to TRBJ1-3, with D unclear. CDR1 and CDR2 from the germline V gene are MGHDK and SYGVNS. This CDR3 comprises 15 residues. Trimming stripped 7 bases from V and 0 bases from J, with 13 bases between. The CDR3 DNA reads as TGTGCCAGCATTGGATATTCGGACTCTGGAAACACCATATATTTT. Protein product: CASIGYSDSGNTIYF.